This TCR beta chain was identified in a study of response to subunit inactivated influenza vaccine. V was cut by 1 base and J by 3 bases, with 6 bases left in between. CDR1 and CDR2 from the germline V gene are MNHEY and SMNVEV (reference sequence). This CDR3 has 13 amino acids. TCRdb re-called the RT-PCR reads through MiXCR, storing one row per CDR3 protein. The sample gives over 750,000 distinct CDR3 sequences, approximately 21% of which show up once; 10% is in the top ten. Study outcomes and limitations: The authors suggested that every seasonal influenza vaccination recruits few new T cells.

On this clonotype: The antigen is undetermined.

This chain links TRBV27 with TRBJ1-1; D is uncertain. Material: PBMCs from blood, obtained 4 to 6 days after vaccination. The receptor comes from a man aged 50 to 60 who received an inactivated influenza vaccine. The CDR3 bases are TGTGCCAGCAGTTTATACTGGGACACTGAAGCTTTCTTT. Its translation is CASSLYWDTEAFF.